One sample yielded the 20 T cell receptor beta chains listed below, sequenced in a study of blood T cells in healthy people across ages. A second PCR of roughly 7 to 11 cycles used a sample-barcoded 5' primer and a J-beta primer mix. TCRdb passed the 5' RACE reads through MiXCR, listing each CDR3 protein once. The profile shows over 950,000 distinct CDR3 sequences, roughly 47% of them singletons. The sample comprised blood. The receptors shown here come from a woman in her sixties in good health.

This clonotype was detected only a few times. This sequence joins TRBV29-1 and TRBJ2-3, with D possibly matching TRBD2 (6 bases). V shed 2 bases and J shed 5 bases, with 14 bases lying between them. The germline CDR1 and CDR2 sequences are SQVTM and ANQGSEA. The CDR3 has 14 residues. The CDR3: CSVELGGTRDTQYF. The DNA for the CDR3 is TGCAGCGTTGAATTGGGCGGGACTCGAGATACGCAGTATTTT.

This clonotype turned up a few times. This chain links TRBV6-6 with TRBJ1-6; the match to TRBD1 covers 8 bases. Germline CDR1 and CDR2: MNHNY and SVGAGI (reference sequence). Germline trimming cut 6 bases from V and 7 bases from J; bases unmatched to any gene: 11. This CDR3 is 16 amino acids long. CDR3 residues: CASRVGDRSQNSPLHF. The CDR3 DNA reads as TGTGCCAGCAGGGTTGGGGACAGGAGTCAAAATTCACCCCTCCACTTT.

The chain is built from TRBV24-1 and TRBJ2-1; 7 nucleotides line up with TRBD1. Trimming cost V 5 bases and J 2 bases; bases outside gene matches: 5. This CDR3 is 15 amino acids long. Germline CDR1 reads KGHDR; CDR2 reads SFDVKD. CDR3 coding DNA: TGTGCCACCAGTGGTGAAGGGGGCACCTACAATGAGCAGTTCTTC. Protein product: CATSGEGGTYNEQFF.

V gene TRBV6-5 combines with J gene TRBJ2-3, with D maybe TRBD1 (5 bases). This CDR3 is 14 amino acids long. Germline V gives CDR1 MNHEY, CDR2 SVGAGI. Trimming shortened V by 3 bases and J by 2 bases, and 9 bases separated the two germline ends. The CDR3 is CASSYQGPTDTQYF. The CDR3 region has the DNA TGTGCCAGCAGTTATCAGGGTCCCACAGATACGCAGTATTTT.

In this sample, this clonotype turned up a few times. This sequence joins TRBV20-1 and TRBJ2-7, with TRBD2 matching over 11 bases. In germline, CDR1 is DFQATT, CDR2 SNEGSKA (reference sequence). J was trimmed by 7 bases and V by 6 bases; bases with no gene match: 8. CDR3 length equals 13 residues. CDR3 residues: CSANSGRGFEQYF. The CDR3 nucleotides are TGCAGTGCCAATAGCGGGAGGGGGTTTGAGCAGTACTTC.

This clonotype was recorded a few times. The chain has TRBV2 and TRBJ1-5; 8 bases align to TRBD1. The germline CDR1 and CDR2 sequences are SNHLY and FYNNEI. V dropped 4 bases and J dropped 7; count of bases not matched to a gene: 6. The CDR3 totals 14 residues. As DNA, the CDR3 is TGTGCCAGCAGTGGGACAGGGCTTCGGCAGCCCCAGCATTTT. It codes for CASSGTGLRQPQHF.

The table lists this clonotype with a count of one. The V gene is TRBV4-1, the J gene TRBJ1-6, with D perhaps TRBD1 (6 bases). Germline V lookup: CDR1 MGHRA, CDR2 YSYEKL. The CDR3 is 17 residues long. V lost 0 bases and J 7 bases, leaving 16 bases between the germline ends. CDR3 amino acids: CASSQDGRTGSNSPLHF. The CDR3 bases are TGCGCCAGCAGCCAAGATGGCCGAACAGGGAGCAATTCACCCCTCCACTTT.

V is TRBV6-2 or TRBV6-3 and J is TRBJ2-7, with 9 bases matching TRBD2. Germline V gene lookup returns CDR1 MNHEY and CDR2 SVGEGT. The V and J ends lost 0 bases and 0 bases, in that order; junction bases with no gene match: 9. This CDR3 spans 18 amino acids. CDR3 bases: TGTGCCAGCAGTTACTCTCTTCTGGTAGCGGGAGCCTCCTACGAGCAGTACTTC. Its translation is CASSYSLLVAGASYEQYF.

This chain links TRBV27 with TRBJ1-2; 10 bases match TRBD1. J was trimmed by 4 bases and V by 4 bases; bases with no gene match: 15. Germline CDR1 and CDR2: MNHEY and SMNVEV (reference sequence). This CDR3 is built from 18 residues. The CDR3 nucleotides are TGTGCCAGCAGTTGTCCCCTCCGGGACAGGGGAAGTCTCTATGGCTACACCTTC. This translates into CASSCPLRDRGSLYGYTF.

V and J are TRBV7-2 and TRBJ2-5; 7 bases map to TRBD2. Trimming removed 5 bases from V and 5 bases from J; junction bases left unmatched: 8. This CDR3 spans 14 amino acids. Germline CDR1 and CDR2: SGHTA and FQGNSA. The CDR3: CASSQGAGVETQYF. Written as DNA, the CDR3 is TGTGCCAGCAGCCAAGGGGCGGGAGTCGAGACCCAGTACTTC.

The chain combines TRBV7-9 with TRBJ2-7, with 7 positions matching TRBD1. Germline trimming cut 3 bases from V and 4 bases from J; bases unmatched to any gene: 15. CDR1 is SEHNR, CDR2 FQNEAQ, per germline (reference sequence). CDR3 length: 17 residues. CDR3 loop: CASSLLGQSGVHYEQYF. The DNA of the CDR3 is TGTGCCAGCAGCTTGTTGGGACAGTCCGGTGTCCATTACGAGCAGTACTTC.

The chain uses TRBV7-2 and TRBJ1-5; no clear D. Trimming removed 1 base at V and 0 bases at J, with 4 bases between. This CDR3 has 14 amino acids. Looked up from germline, CDR1 is SGHTA and CDR2 is FQGNSA. The CDR3 coding sequence is TGTGCCAGCAGCTTAGGAATTAGCAATCAGCCCCAGCATTTT. Encoded protein: CASSLGISNQPQHF.

The chain employs TRBV20-1 and TRBJ2-1; D is uncertain. The CDR3 is 13 residues long. The V end lost 5 bases, the J end lost 7 bases, and 15 bases lay between the germline ends. The germline V gene encodes CDR1 DFQATT and CDR2 SNEGSKA (reference sequence). In DNA form, the CDR3 reads TGCAGTGCTGCCCGGTCCCTTTATAATGAGCAGTTCTTC. Amino acid sequence: CSAARSLYNEQFF.

This clonotype showed up just a few times. The V call is TRBV9, the J call TRBJ2-7; D might be TRBD1 (5 bases). Per the germline V gene, CDR1 is SGDLS and CDR2 is YYNGEE. V was pared by 0 bases and J by 3 bases, with 13 bases between. The CDR3 spans 15 residues. As DNA, the CDR3 is TGTGCCAGCAGCGTAGAGGACAACTATGGCTACGAGCAGTACTTC. This encodes CASSVEDNYGYEQYF.

The chain is built from TRBV24-1 and TRBJ2-7; 9 bases are shared with TRBD2. In germline, CDR1 is KGHDR, CDR2 SFDVKD. The J segment lost 1 base and the V segment lost 5 bases, leaving 2 bases of the junction unmatched. The CDR3 consists of 14 residues. The CDR3 here is CATSASGRSYEQYF. As DNA, the CDR3 is TGTGCCACCAGTGCCAGCGGGAGGTCCTACGAGCAGTACTTC.

In the case of this clonotype: The CDR3 ends on some other residue instead of the conserved phenylalanine or tryptophan, so this is likely a read error. The chain uses TRBV20-1 and TRBJ2-3, with D unclear. This CDR3 is 15 amino acids long. The germline V and J ends were trimmed by 3 bases and 4 bases, with 17 bases remaining between them. Germline V gene sequence: CDR1 DFQATT, CDR2 SNEGSKA (reference sequence). CDR3 DNA: TGCAGTGCTAGGGCGGAGACCGGCCATTCAGATACGCAGTATGTT. Encoded protein: CSARAETGHSDTQYV.

This chain uses TRBV5-1 with TRBJ1-6, with 10 bases that match TRBD1. This CDR3 comprises 14 residues. V was clipped by 4 bases and J by 8 bases; unmatched bases: 3. Germline assignment: CDR1 SGHRS and CDR2 YFSETQ. CDR3 in DNA: TGCGCCAGCAGCCTCGGGACAGGGGATTCACCCCTCCACTTT. This sequence encodes CASSLGTGDSPLHF.

V and J are TRBV6-2 or TRBV6-3 and TRBJ2-7; perhaps TRBD1 as D (5 bases). Germline-derived CDR1 and CDR2 are MNHEY and SVGEGT. The CDR3 consists of 14 residues. V was cut by 6 bases and J by 0 bases, with 12 bases left in between. CDR3 in DNA: TGTGCCAGCAGCACTATCAGGGTCTCCTACGAGCAGTACTTC. Residues: CASSTIRVSYEQYF.

The V and J genes are TRBV5-1 and TRBJ2-1; D is ambiguous. The CDR3 sequence is 15 residues long. Germline assignment: CDR1 SGHRS and CDR2 YFSETQ. V was cut by 5 bases and J by 0 bases, with 12 bases left in between. This CDR3 reads CASRTEVISYNEQFF. The DNA of the CDR3 is TGCGCCAGCAGAACAGAAGTTATCTCCTACAATGAGCAGTTCTTC.

The chain links TRBV12-3 or TRBV12-4 to TRBJ1-2; D unclear. CDR3 length equals 15 residues. Trimming pared 2 bases from V and 3 bases from J, leaving 13 bases between. The CDR3 is CASSLFPAGDYGYTF. In nucleotides, the CDR3 is TGTGCCAGCAGTTTATTCCCCGCTGGGGACTATGGCTACACCTTC.